This T cell receptor beta chain was identified during a study of CD8+CD57+ T cells in acquired aplastic anemia. The overall study: DNA per sorted CD4+ or CD8+ sample ranged about 0.2 to 30 ug, averaging approximately 3.3 ug. For CD4+ cells, healthy donors had an average of approximately 9.8 million reads.

The CDR3 is 15 residues long. Germline-derived CDR1 and CDR2 are SGHTA and FQGNSA. The V end lost 5 bases, the J end lost 12 bases, and 23 bases lay between the germline ends. For CDR3 and TCR beta VDJ profiling, genomic DNA was the template used. TCRdb processed the reads anew with MiXCR; each CDR3 protein has one entry. Of about 420,000 distinct CDR3 sequences detected, around 68% appear once; the ten largest clones hold more than 3.5%. As concerns this clonotype: Its antigen remains unidentified.

The study, taken as a whole, reports: The study found no significant CD8+ Simpson's diversity difference between patients and controls. Fewer than 35 shared CD8+ CDR3s appeared highly expressed within patients' immunodominant clones.

Input material: sorted CD4+, CD8+, or CD8+CD57+ T cells (not recorded which) from PBMCs. The receptor's source is a human donor in good health, serving as a control. This chain joins TRBV7-2 and TRBJ2-1; D is tentatively TRBD1 or TRBD2 (6 bases each). The CDR3 reads CASSRFRGADDTQFF. CDR3 in DNA: TGTGCCAGCAGCCGTTTTAGGGGGGCTGACGATACGCAGTTCTTC.